The following is a T cell receptor (beta chain) sequence with its context. Libraries were prepared by immunoSEQ multiplex PCR; TCRdb keeps only in-frame clonotypes and omits some of them. Of 35,000 to 45,000 clones listed, nearly 90% are singletons. Trimming pared 0 bases from V and 4 bases from J, leaving 7 bases between. This CDR3 has 14 residues. CDR1 and CDR2 (germline): MNHEY, SVGAGI. The entry originates in a study of blood T cell repertoires in COVID-19. This chain connects TRBV6-5 to TRBJ1-5; D is unclear. Sequencing input: peripheral blood. The clonotype comes from a man aged 50-59 years with active COVID-19. CDR3: CASSYSTGNQPQHF. DNA of the CDR3: TGTGCCAGCAGTTACTCGACGGGGAATCAGCCCCAGCATTTT.